This TCR beta chain was obtained from a study of T-cell reconstitution after alpha-beta-depleted transplantation in children. Details on this clonotype: What it recognizes is unknown.

The CDR3 runs 14 residues. Trimming took 6 bases from V and 4 from J; bases not matched to a gene: 10. Germline V gives CDR1 DFQATT, CDR2 SNEGSKA (reference sequence). For TCRbeta, the library was prepared with unique molecular identifiers. In TCRdb, the PCR reads were re-called with MiXCR into one record per CDR3 protein. Of about 980,000 distinct CDR3 sequences listed, less than 30% are singletons. Regarding the study as a whole: Reported findings indicate that, about two months after transplant, alpha-beta T cells came from several hundred expanded clones, which were derived from non-depleted graft cells. After one year, T-cell counts and TCRbeta diversity mostly came from new T cells. Some patients' high day-60 TCRbeta diversity was traced to surviving recipient T cells and thymic progenitors.

V and J are TRBV20-1 and TRBJ2-7, with 9 bases fitting TRBD1. The TCR was taken from a boy in the first two years of life who had a stem cell transplant for SCID, so the T cells may come from the graft donor. This specimen was PBMCs, mostly from graft donor cells, taken 360 days after TCRalphabeta/CD19-depleted stem cell transplant. The CDR3 loop is CSAQGGTGWYEQYF. CDR3 DNA: TGCAGTGCCCAGGGTGGGACAGGGTGGTACGAGCAGTACTTC.